Presented here are 16 T cell receptor beta chains from one specimen sequenced in a study of early T cells in non-severe SARS-CoV-2 infection. One entry per CDR3 protein, called by TCRdb with MiXCR from the 5' RACE reads. This table has tens of thousands of distinct CDR3 sequences, 5.5% to 7.5% appearing once. Sequences were obtained from whole blood. The receptors here all came from an adult who was a healthcare worker with PCR-confirmed SARS-CoV-2 infection or an uninfected control (not recorded which).

This clonotype has a count of ten or more. The chain couples TRBV11-2 to TRBJ2-6; 7 nucleotides match TRBD1. With 1 base clipped from V and 2 bases from J, the junction kept 2 bases outside the gene matches. The germline gives CDR1 SGHAT, CDR2 FQNNGV. The CDR3 contains 16 residues. CDR3 loop: CASSLVGGAGANVLTF. In DNA form, the CDR3 reads TGTGCCAGCAGCTTAGTAGGGGGCGCTGGGGCCAACGTCCTGACTTTC.

This clonotype was counted between two and nine times. The CDR3 region is CATQRWGQGRNQPQHF. The DNA for the CDR3 is TGTGCCACCCAGCGGTGGGGACAGGGGAGGAATCAGCCCCAGCATTTT. The rearrangement uses TRBV19 and TRBJ1-5; TRBD1 matches at 10 bases. The CDR3 contains 16 residues. Trimming at V came to 10 bases and at J to 4 bases, leaving 13 bases not matched to a gene. CDR1 and CDR2 from the germline V gene are LNHDA and SQIVND (reference sequence).

The table lists this clonotype with many counts. This sequence joins TRBV11-2 and TRBJ1-3, with D tentatively TRBD1 (5 bases). The CDR3 contains 13 residues. Germline V gives CDR1 SGHAT, CDR2 FQNNGV. V shed 6 bases and J shed 8 bases, with 14 bases lying between them. DNA for the CDR3: TGTGCCAGCAGAACGACCGGCAGGGACACCATATATTTT. It translates to CASRTTGRDTIYF.

There are a few counts of this clonotype. The rearrangement joins TRBV20-1 to TRBJ2-5; D ambiguous. The CDR3 runs to 14 residues. V was shortened by 1 base and J by 5 bases, with 14 bases between the two germline ends. The germline CDR1 and CDR2 sequences are DFQATT and SNEGSKA (reference sequence). CDR3 in DNA: TGCAGTGCTAGAGCTCCGGCTAAAATGGAGACCCAGTACTTC. Protein: CSARAPAKMETQYF.

This clonotype was observed many times. The CDR3 loop is CASSSQRYEQYF. The CDR3 DNA sequence: TGCGCCAGCAGTTCTCAACGATACGAGCAGTACTTC. The chain has TRBV5-1 and TRBJ2-7; D is uncertain. This CDR3 has 12 residues. Germline V lookup: CDR1 SGHRS, CDR2 YFSETQ. Between the trimmed V and J ends, which lost 5 bases and 4 bases, there was a span of 10 bases. Supplemented by reference TRBV5-1 and TRBJ2-7, the full variable domain reads KAGVTQTPRYLIKTRGQQVTLSCSPISGHRSVSWYQQTPGQGLQFLFEYFSETQRNKGNFPGRFSGRQFSNSRSEMNVSTLELGDSALYLCASSSQRYEQYFGPGTRLTVT.

This clonotype was seen at least ten times. This chain joins TRBV5-6 and TRBJ2-7; 11 nucleotides line up with TRBD2. V was clipped by 7 bases and J by 5 bases; unmatched bases: 11. CDR1 is SGHDT, CDR2 YYEEEE, per germline. The CDR3 runs to 15 residues. CDR3 region: CASGKRTSGFDEQYF. The CDR3 DNA sequence: TGTGCCAGCGGAAAACGGACTAGCGGGTTTGACGAGCAGTACTTC.

The table lists this clonotype with a few counts. The V call is TRBV24-1, the J call TRBJ2-1, with 8 nucleotides matching TRBD1. The germline V gene encodes CDR1 KGHDR and CDR2 SFDVKD. CDR3 length: 12 residues. J lost 7 bases, V lost 12 bases, and 7 bases had no gene match. CDR3 nucleotide sequence: TGTGCCGCCGAGACAGGGGCGAATGAGCAGTTCTTC. Its translation: CAAETGANEQFF.

The V call is TRBV5-1, the J call TRBJ2-5, with TRBD1 matching over 8 bases. Germline V gene data show CDR1 as SGHRS and CDR2 as YFSETQ. Losses at the gene ends were 2 bases for V and 4 bases for J; bases not matched to a gene: 7. The CDR3 spans 15 residues. The CDR3 DNA is TGCGCCAGCAGCTTCGGACAGGGAATTGGAGAGACCCAGTACTTC. The encoded protein is CASSFGQGIGETQYF.

This clonotype was seen many times. The rearrangement uses TRBV20-1 and TRBJ2-1; 7 nucleotides line up with TRBD1. With V trimmed by 0 bases and J by 1 base, 3 bases remained unmatched. Looked up from germline, CDR1 is DFQATT and CDR2 is SNEGSKA (reference sequence). The CDR3 consists of 15 residues. In DNA form, the CDR3 reads TGCAGTGCTAGAGAGAGGGGGCTGTCCTACAATGAGCAGTTCTTC. Amino acid sequence: CSARERGLSYNEQFF.

The DNA of the CDR3 is TGTGCCAGCAGCGGAATAGAACAGGGTTTAGAAGGAAACACCATATATTTT. Its translation is CASSGIEQGLEGNTIYF. The chain employs TRBV5-4 and TRBJ1-3, with a possible D match to TRBD1 (6 bases). Trimming took 4 bases from V and 4 from J, leaving 21 bases between them. CDR3 length: 17 residues. Germline V lookup: CDR1 SGHNT, CDR2 YYREEE (reference sequence).

This clonotype came up a few times. CDR3 in amino acids: CASTLGDRGYEQYF. CDR3 bases: TGTGCCAGCACCCTGGGGGACAGGGGCTACGAGCAGTACTTC. The chain uses TRBV7-9 and TRBJ2-7; TRBD1 agrees at 10 bases. Germline V gives CDR1 SEHNR, CDR2 FQNEAQ (reference sequence). J gave up 3 bases and V 7 bases, and 6 bases lay outside the gene matches. CDR3 length equals 14 residues. Together with reference TRBV7-9 and TRBJ2-7, the CDR3 gives the full variable domain: DTGVSQNPRHKITKRGQNVTFRCDPISEHNRLYWYRQTLGQGPEFLTYFQNEAQLEKSRLLSDRFSAERPKGSFSTLEIQRTEQGDSAMYLCASTLGDRGYEQYFGPGTRLTVT.

This clonotype has at least ten counts. This chain links TRBV29-1 with TRBJ2-3, with 8 bases fitting TRBD1. Germline values: CDR1 SQVTM, CDR2 ANQGSEA. This CDR3 has 13 residues. The junction had 4 bases not matched to a gene; V was cut back by 6 bases and J by 2 bases. CDR3 amino acids: CSVLTGDTDTQYF. The CDR3 DNA sequence: TGCAGCGTACTGACAGGGGACACAGATACGCAGTATTTT.

This clonotype has ten or more counts. J is TRBJ1-1 and V is TRBV5-1; unclear D gene. V dropped 0 bases and J dropped 1 base, with 10 bases sitting between them. Per the germline V gene, CDR1 is SGHRS and CDR2 is YFSETQ. This CDR3 comprises 15 residues. CDR3 sequence reads: CASSLGPGKNTEAFF. In DNA, the CDR3 is TGCGCCAGCAGCTTGGGTCCGGGGAAGAACACTGAAGCTTTCTTT.

This clonotype has a count of ten or more. As DNA, the CDR3 is TGTGCCAGCAGTACCAGGGTGATGAACACTGAAGCTTTCTTT. The encoded protein is CASSTRVMNTEAFF. The rearrangement joins TRBV12-3 or TRBV12-4 to TRBJ1-1; D might be TRBD1 (5 bases). There are 14 residues in the CDR3. The germline V and J ends were trimmed by 5 bases and 0 bases, with 10 bases remaining between them.

This clonotype occurred a few times. This may arise from a read error, as a much more abundant clone is one base away. V usage is TRBV15 and J usage is TRBJ2-1; the match to TRBD1 covers 8 bases. Germline V gene sequence: CDR1 LNHNV, CDR2 YYDKDF (reference sequence). V lost 7 bases, J lost 4 bases, and 15 bases stayed unmatched. The CDR3 runs 17 residues. The CDR3 DNA reads as TGTGCCACCAACATATTCGTAGGGACAGGAGCTTACAATGAGCAGTTCTTC. It translates to CATNIFVGTGAYNEQFF.

Ten or more counts support this clonotype. The rearrangement uses TRBV20-1 and TRBJ1-5, with D maybe TRBD1 (5 bases). This CDR3 has 14 amino acids. CDR1 and CDR2 (germline): DFQATT, SNEGSKA (reference sequence). Trimming removed 1 base from V and 11 bases from J, with 18 bases in between. The CDR3 loop reads CSARAGQVMSAQHF. The CDR3 DNA is TGCAGTGCTAGAGCGGGGCAGGTTATGTCAGCCCAGCATTTT.